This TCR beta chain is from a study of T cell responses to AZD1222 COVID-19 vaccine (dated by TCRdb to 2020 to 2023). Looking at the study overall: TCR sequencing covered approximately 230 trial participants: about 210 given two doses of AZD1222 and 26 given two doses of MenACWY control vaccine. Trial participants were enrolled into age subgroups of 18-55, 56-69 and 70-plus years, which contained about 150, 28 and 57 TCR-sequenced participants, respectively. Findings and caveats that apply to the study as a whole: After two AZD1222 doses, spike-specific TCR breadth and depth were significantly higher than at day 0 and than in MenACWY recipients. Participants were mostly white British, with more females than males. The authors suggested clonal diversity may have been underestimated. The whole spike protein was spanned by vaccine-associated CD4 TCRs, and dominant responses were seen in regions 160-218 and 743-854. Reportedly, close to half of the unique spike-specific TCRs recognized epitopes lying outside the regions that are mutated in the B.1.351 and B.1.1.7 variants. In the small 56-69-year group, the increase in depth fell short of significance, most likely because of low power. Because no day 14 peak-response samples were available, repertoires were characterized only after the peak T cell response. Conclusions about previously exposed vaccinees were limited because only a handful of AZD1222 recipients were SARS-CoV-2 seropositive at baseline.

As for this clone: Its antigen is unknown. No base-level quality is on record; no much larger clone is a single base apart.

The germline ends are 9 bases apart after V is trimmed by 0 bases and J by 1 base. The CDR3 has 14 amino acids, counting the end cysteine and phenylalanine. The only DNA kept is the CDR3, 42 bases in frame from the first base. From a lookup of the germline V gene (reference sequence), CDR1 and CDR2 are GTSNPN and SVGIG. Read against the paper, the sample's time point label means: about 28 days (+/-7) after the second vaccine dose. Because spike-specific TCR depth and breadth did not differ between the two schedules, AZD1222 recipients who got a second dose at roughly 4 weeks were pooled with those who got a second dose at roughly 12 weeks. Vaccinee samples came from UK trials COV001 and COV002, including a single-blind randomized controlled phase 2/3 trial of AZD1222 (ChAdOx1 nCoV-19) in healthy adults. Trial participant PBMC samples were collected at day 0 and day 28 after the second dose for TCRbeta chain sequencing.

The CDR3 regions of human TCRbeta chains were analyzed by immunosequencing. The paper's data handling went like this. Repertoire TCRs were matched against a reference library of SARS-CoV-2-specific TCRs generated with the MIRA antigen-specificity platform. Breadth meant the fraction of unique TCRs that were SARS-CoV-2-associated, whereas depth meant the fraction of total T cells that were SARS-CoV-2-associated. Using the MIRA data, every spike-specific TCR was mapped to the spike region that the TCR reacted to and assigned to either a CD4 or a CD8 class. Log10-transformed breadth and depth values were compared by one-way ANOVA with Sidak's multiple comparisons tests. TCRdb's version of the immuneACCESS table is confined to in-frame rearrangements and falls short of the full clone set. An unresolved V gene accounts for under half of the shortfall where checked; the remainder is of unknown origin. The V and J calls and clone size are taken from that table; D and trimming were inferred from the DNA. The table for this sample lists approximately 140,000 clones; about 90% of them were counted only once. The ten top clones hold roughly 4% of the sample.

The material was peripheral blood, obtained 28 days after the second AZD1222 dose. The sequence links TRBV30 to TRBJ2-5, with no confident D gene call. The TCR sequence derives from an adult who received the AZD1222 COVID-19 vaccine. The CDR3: CAWSVVRAQETQYF. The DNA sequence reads TGTGCCTGGAGTGTGGTAAGAGCCCAAGAGACCCAGTACTTC.